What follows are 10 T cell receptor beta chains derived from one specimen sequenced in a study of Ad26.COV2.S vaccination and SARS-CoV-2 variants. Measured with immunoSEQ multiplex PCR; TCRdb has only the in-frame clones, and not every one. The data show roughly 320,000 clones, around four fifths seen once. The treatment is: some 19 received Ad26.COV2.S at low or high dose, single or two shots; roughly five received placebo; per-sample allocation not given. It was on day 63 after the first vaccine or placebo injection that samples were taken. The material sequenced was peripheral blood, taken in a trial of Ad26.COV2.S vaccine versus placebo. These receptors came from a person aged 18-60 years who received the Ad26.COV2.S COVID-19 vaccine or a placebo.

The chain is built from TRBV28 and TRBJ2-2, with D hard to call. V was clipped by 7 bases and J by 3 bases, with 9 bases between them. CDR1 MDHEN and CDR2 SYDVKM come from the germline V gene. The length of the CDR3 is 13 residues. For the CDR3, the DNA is TGTGCCAGCAACCAGGATCACACCGGGGAGCTGTTTTTT. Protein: CASNQDHTGELFF.

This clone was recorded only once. The CDR3 region is CASSERTSGGDRSYEQYF. The CDR3 DNA reads as TGTGCCAGCAGTGAACGGACTAGCGGGGGGGATCGCTCCTACGAGCAGTACTTC. V is TRBV6-1 and J is TRBJ2-7, with TRBD2 identical over 15 bases. The CDR3 extends over 18 amino acids. V was pared by 2 bases and J by 0 bases, with 5 bases of the junction left unmatched. Germline CDR1 reads MNHNS; CDR2 reads SASEGT.

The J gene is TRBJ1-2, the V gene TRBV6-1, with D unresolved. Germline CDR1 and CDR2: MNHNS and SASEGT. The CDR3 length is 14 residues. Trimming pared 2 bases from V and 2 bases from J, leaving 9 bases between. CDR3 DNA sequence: TGTGCCAGCAGTGAACACAGCCTGAACTATGGCTACACCTTC. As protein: CASSEHSLNYGYTF.

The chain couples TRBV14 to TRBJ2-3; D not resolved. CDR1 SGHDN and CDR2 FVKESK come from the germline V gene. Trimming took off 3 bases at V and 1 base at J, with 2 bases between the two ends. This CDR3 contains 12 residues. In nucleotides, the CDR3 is TGTGCCAGCAGCCACCGCACAGATACGCAGTATTTT. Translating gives CASSHRTDTQYF. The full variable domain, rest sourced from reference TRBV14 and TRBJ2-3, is EAGVTQFPSHSVIEKGQTVTLRCDPISGHDNLYWYRRVMGKEIKFLLHFVKESKQDESGMPNNRFLAERTGGTYSTLKVQPAELEDSGVYFCASSHRTDTQYFGPGTRLTVL.

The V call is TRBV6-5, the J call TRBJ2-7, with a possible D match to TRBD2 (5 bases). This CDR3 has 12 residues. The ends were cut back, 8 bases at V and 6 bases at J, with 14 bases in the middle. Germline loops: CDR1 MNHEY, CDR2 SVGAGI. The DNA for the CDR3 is TGTGCCAGCGGCGAGAGGGCGGGCGAGCAGTACTTC. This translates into CASGERAGEQYF.

The CDR3 DNA reads as TGTGCCAGCAGCTTCGGTACTGCGTCCGGGGGGGATAACACCGGGGAGCTGTTTTTT. As protein: CASSFGTASGGDNTGELFF. The V gene is TRBV7-6, the J gene TRBJ2-2; 8 nucleotides agree with TRBD2. Unmatched junction bases numbered 14, after V lost 3 bases and J lost 2 bases. This CDR3 region has 19 residues. CDR1 is SGHVS, CDR2 FNYEAQ, per germline.

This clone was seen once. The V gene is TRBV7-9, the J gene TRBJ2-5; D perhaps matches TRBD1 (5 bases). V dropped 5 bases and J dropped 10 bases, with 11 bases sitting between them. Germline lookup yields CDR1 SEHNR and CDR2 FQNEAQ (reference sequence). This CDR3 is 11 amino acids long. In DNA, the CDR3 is TGTGCCAGCAGCGCGTCAGGGAACCAGTACTTC. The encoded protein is CASSASGNQYF.

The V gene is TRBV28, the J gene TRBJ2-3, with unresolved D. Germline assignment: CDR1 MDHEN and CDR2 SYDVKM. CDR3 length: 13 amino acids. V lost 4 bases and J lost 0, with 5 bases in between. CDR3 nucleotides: TGTGCCAGCAGTTGGATTAGCACAGATACGCAGTATTTT. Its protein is CASSWISTDTQYF. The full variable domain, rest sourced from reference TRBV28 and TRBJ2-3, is DVKVTQSSRYLVKRTGEKVFLECVQDMDHENMFWYRQDPGLGLRLIYFSYDVKMKEKGDIPEGYSVSREKKERFSLILESASTNQTSMYLCASSWISTDTQYFGPGTRLTVL.

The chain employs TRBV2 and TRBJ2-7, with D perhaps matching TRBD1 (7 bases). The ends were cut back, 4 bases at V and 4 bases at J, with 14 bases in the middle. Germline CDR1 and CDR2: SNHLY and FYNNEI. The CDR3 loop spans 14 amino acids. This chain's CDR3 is CASSVTGDLYEQYF. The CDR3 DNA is TGTGCCAGCAGTGTAACAGGGGACTTATACGAGCAGTACTTC.

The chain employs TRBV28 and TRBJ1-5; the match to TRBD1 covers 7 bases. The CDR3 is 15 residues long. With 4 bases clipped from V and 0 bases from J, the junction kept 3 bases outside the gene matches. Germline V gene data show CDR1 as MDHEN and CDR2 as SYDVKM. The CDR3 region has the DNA TGTGCCAGCAGTTCAGGGGGTTATAGCAATCAGCCCCAGCATTTT. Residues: CASSSGGYSNQPQHF.